This TCR beta chain comes out of a study of blood T cell repertoires in COVID-19. Across the whole study: Italy, Spain and the United States were the sources of the convalescent and acute COVID-19 samples. T cells, B-cell-depleted T cells, or PBMCs provided the cDNA or gDNA that served as material.

Original data processing: Reference gene primer amplification gave nucleated cell count estimates. The data were produced by immunoSEQ multiplex PCR, yet TCRdb's version contains in-frame clones alone and is incomplete. V and J calls and clone size are those listed in that table; D and trimming were worked out from the DNA. The sample shows roughly 200,000 clones, nearly 90% of them seen only once. Germline loops: CDR1 GTSNPN, CDR2 SVGIG (reference sequence). Trimming took off 7 bases at V and 0 bases at J, with 14 bases between the two ends. The length of the CDR3 is 14 residues. This rearrangement joins TRBV30 to TRBJ2-3; D not resolved. The TCR comes from a man aged 45-65 years with acute or convalescent COVID-19. The material sequenced was peripheral blood. The CDR3 DNA sequence: TGTGCCTCCTTCTCTACCAGGAGCACAGATACGCAGTATTTT. Translation gives CASFSTRSTDTQYF.